This TCR beta chain was identified in a study of blood T cell repertoires in COVID-19. Study-level background: From T cells, B-cell-depleted T cells, or PBMCs came the material, which was cDNA or gDNA.

Enrollment of patients from Seattle took place during active infection, with longitudinal follow-up. Only in-frame clones appear in the TCRdb table, and some are missing; sequencing was by immunoSEQ multiplex PCR. The sample carries around 150,000 clones, 92% recorded once. Germline V gene sequence: CDR1 SGHNT, CDR2 YYREEE (reference sequence). Trimming removed 0 bases at V and 4 bases at J, with 10 bases between. This CDR3 comprises 15 residues. Material: peripheral blood. The sequence derives from a man in his thirties or forties with COVID-19, enrolled during active disease. This chain joins TRBV5-4 and TRBJ1-4; no reliable D call. The CDR3 bases are TGTGCCAGCAGCTTGGGAGGTACTAGTAATGAAAAACTGTTTTTT. Translated, it gives CASSLGGTSNEKLFF. The full variable domain, its missing parts supplied by reference TRBV5-4 and TRBJ1-4, is ETGVTQSPTHLIKTRGQQVTLRCSSQSGHNTVSWYQQALGQGPQFIFQYYREEENGRGNFPPRFSGLQFPNYSSELNVNALELDDSALYLCASSLGGTSNEKLFFGSGTQLSVL.